The subject of this entry is one T cell receptor (beta chain). Profiling relied on immunoSEQ multiplex PCR, and the TCRdb table lists in-frame clones only, not all of them. Of roughly 3,000 clones in the sample, under 65% were seen once. V lost 1 base, J lost 4 bases, and 11 bases lay in between. CDR3 length: 14 amino acids. Germline V lookup: CDR1 GTSNPN, CDR2 SVGIG (reference sequence). The sample originates from a study of T cell clonotyping in hematopoietic cell transplantation. The sample here was peripheral blood mononuclear cells, taken 30 days after allogeneic stem cell transplant. The V gene is TRBV30, the J gene TRBJ2-1; D call uncertain. The source is a female patient between 30 and 45 years old who had an allogeneic stem cell transplant, so T cells may come from the graft donor. Some clones in this sample may be carry-over from other donors' samples. The CDR3 loop is CAWSGDNGYNEQFF. In DNA form, the CDR3 reads TGTGCCTGGAGTGGGGATAACGGGTACAATGAGCAGTTCTTC.